Listed below are T cell receptor beta chains from one sample, sequenced in a study of cytomegalovirus exposure and HLA in healthy donors. Assay used: immunoSEQ multiplex PCR; TCRdb lists only in-frame clones, some missing. This sample carries 130,000 or so clones, about three quarters of them seen once, and the ten largest clones take 6.6%. The sequenced material came from PBMCs. The receptors here all came from a man between 35 and 55 years old in good health and CMV-seropositive. Each CDR3 is given with its conserved first and last residue. The D gene is left open where the match is weak. Expanded clones are given a class, and other clones once, few, many or no size at all.

TRBV27,.,TRBJ2-7,TRBD1,15,CASSLGTGVLYEQYF,TGTGCCAGCAGTTTAGGGACAGGGGTCCTCTACGAGCAGTACTTC
TRBV6-6,.,TRBJ2-3,.,14,CASGDKERADTQYF,TGTGCCAGCGGGGACAAGGAGCGAGCAGATACGCAGTATTTT
TRBV6-5,.,TRBJ2-7,TRBD1,13,CASRRQGAGEQYF,TGTGCCAGCAGGCGACAGGGGGCCGGCGAGCAGTACTTC
TRBV7-9,.,TRBJ1-1,TRBD1,14,CASSKGQGNTEAFF,TGTGCCAGCAGCAAAGGACAGGGGAACACTGAAGCTTTCTTT
TRBV5-1,.,TRBJ1-4,TRBD1,16,CASSYGTGKTNEKLFF,TGCGCCAGCAGCTACGGGACAGGGAAGACTAATGAAAAACTGTTTTTT
TRBV10-2,.,TRBJ2-7,TRBD1,11,CASGQGAEQYF,TGCGCCAGTGGACAGGGCGCCGAGCAGTACTTC
TRBV7-6,.,TRBJ1-1,.,15,CASSPGVPGASEAFF,TGTGCCAGCAGCCCCGGGGTCCCGGGCGCGTCTGAAGCTTTCTTT
TRBV7-2,.,TRBJ1-2,TRBD1,13,CASSWDREASYTF,TGTGCCAGCAGCTGGGACAGGGAAGCTTCCTACACCTTC
TRBV10-3,.,TRBJ2-7,TRBD1,11,CAVTGQYEQYF,TGTGCCGTGACAGGGCAGTACGAGCAGTACTTC
TRBV19,.,TRBJ2-4,.,14,CASSIGQLLNIQYF,TGTGCCAGTAGTATCGGACAGTTACTAAACATTCAGTACTTC
TRBV28,.,TRBJ2-5,.,12,CASSLSLSPPYF,TGTGCCAGCAGTTTATCCCTGTCCCCCCCGTACTTC
TRBV28,.,TRBJ2-7,TRBD2,17,CASSLDPGLAGAYEQYF,TGTGCCAGCAGTTTAGATCCGGGACTAGCGGGAGCCTACGAGCAGTACTTC
TRBV4-1,.,TRBJ2-7,TRBD1,16,CASSHPRGDRGHEQYF,TGCGCCAGCAGCCACCCTAGAGGGGACAGGGGACACGAGCAGTACTTC
TRBV28,.,TRBJ2-1,.,13,CASSLLLGQWQFF,TGTGCCAGCAGTTTACTCCTTGGACAGTGGCAGTTCTTC
TRBV5-1,.,TRBJ2-3,TRBD1,16,CASSLGLGGSTDTQYF,TGCGCCAGCAGCTTGGGGTTAGGGGGCAGCACAGATACGCAGTATTTT
TRBV28,.,TRBJ2-4,.,14,CASSDPGRRDIQYF,TGTGCCAGCAGCGATCCGGGTCGCCGCGACATTCAGTACTTC
TRBV11-3,.,TRBJ1-1,TRBD1,13,CASSLGTDTEAFF,TGTGCCAGCAGCCTAGGGACAGACACTGAAGCTTTCTTT
TRBV7-9,.,TRBJ1-2,.,14,CASSLAPGHNGYTF,TGTGCCAGCAGCTTAGCTCCAGGACATAATGGCTACACCTTC
TRBV15,.,TRBJ2-7,.,13,CATSNPGRYEQYF,TGTGCCACCAGCAACCCGGGAAGATACGAGCAGTACTTC
TRBV19,.,TRBJ1-2,.,14,CASSIAGGAYGYTF,TGTGCCAGTAGTATCGCGGGGGGCGCCTATGGCTACACCTTC
TRBV4-2,.,TRBJ2-5,.,16,CASSQDPAAYQETQYF,TGTGCCAGCAGCCAAGACCCGGCAGCGTACCAAGAGACCCAGTACTTC
TRBV30,few,TRBJ2-1,TRBD2,14,CAWEPGLAGGGQFF,TGTGCCTGGGAACCGGGACTAGCGGGAGGAGGGCAGTTCTTC
TRBV19,.,TRBJ2-1,.,12,CASSSRESEQFF,TGTGCCAGTAGTAGCCGGGAAAGTGAGCAGTTCTTC
TRBV28,once,TRBJ1-2,TRBD1,16,CASSLIQGTISSGYTF,TGTGCCAGCAGCTTAATACAGGGGACGATCTCCTCCGGCTACACCTTC
TRBV6-1,.,TRBJ2-3,TRBD1,16,CASSAVGTGSQDTQYF,TGTGCCAGCAGTGCGGTCGGGACAGGGTCACAAGATACGCAGTATTTT
TRBV5-1,.,TRBJ2-3,.,15,CASSLVGKGTDTQYF,TGCGCCAGCAGCTTGGTAGGAAAGGGGACAGATACGCAGTATTTT
TRBV7-2,.,TRBJ1-5,TRBD1,15,CASSNGGTVNQPQHF,TGTGCCAGCAGCAATGGAGGGACAGTCAATCAGCCCCAGCATTTT
TRBV19,.,TRBJ2-5,.,11,CASSGRETQYF,TGTGCCAGTAGTGGGCGAGAGACCCAGTACTTC
TRBV10-2,few,TRBJ2-7,TRBD2,16,CASSRTGTSGTYEQYF,TGCGCCAGCAGCCGAACAGGTACTAGCGGTACCTACGAGCAGTACTTC
TRBV14,.,TRBJ2-3,TRBD2,16,CASSILSGRRTDTQYF,TGTGCCAGCAGCATCCTTAGCGGGAGGCGCACAGATACGCAGTATTTT
TRBV4-1,.,TRBJ2-7,TRBD1,16,CASSQDNRGLTYEQYF,TGCGCCAGCAGCCAAGATAACAGGGGGCTCACCTACGAGCAGTACTTC
TRBV5-1,.,TRBJ2-3,TRBD2,16,CASSLIGLAGTDTQYF,TGCGCCAGCAGCTTGATCGGACTAGCGGGCACAGATACGCAGTATTTT
TRBV7-9,.,TRBJ2-1,.,13,CASSSDSHNEQFF,TGTGCCAGCAGCTCGGACAGCCACAATGAACAGTTCTTC
TRBV5-4,.,TRBJ2-7,.,16,CASSSYRVLPSYEQYF,TGTGCCAGCAGCTCCTACAGGGTCCTCCCCTCCTACGAGCAGTACTTC
TRBV29-1,.,TRBJ2-7,TRBD2,16,CSVLRPGTGGSYEQYF,TGCAGCGTGCTAAGGCCCGGGACGGGGGGATCCTACGAGCAGTACTTC
TRBV9,.,TRBJ1-1,TRBD1,14,CASTQGARNTEAFF,TGTGCCAGCACCCAGGGGGCGCGGAACACTGAAGCTTTCTTT
TRBV5-1,.,TRBJ2-7,.,13,CASSLEGGIEQYF,TGCGCCAGCAGCTTGGAGGGGGGGATCGAGCAGTACTTC
TRBV10-3,.,TRBJ2-7,TRBD1,14,CAISEGTGAYEQYF,TGTGCCATCAGTGAGGGGACAGGGGCCTACGAGCAGTACTTC
TRBV11-2,.,TRBJ1-4,.,15,CASSTAGGPNEKLFF,TGTGCCAGCAGCACTGCGGGTGGCCCTAATGAAAAACTGTTTTTT
TRBV6-5,.,TRBJ1-2,TRBD1,15,CASSYSLDRVYGYTF,TGTGCCAGCAGTTACTCCCTAGACAGGGTCTATGGCTACACCTTC
TRBV27,few,TRBJ2-7,.,15,CASSALSALGYEQYF,TGTGCCAGCAGTGCCCTGTCAGCGCTCGGCTACGAGCAGTACTTC
TRBV29-1,.,TRBJ2-3,.,13,CSVDIGSTDTQYF,TGCAGCGTTGACATCGGGAGCACAGATACGCAGTATTTT
TRBV5-4,.,TRBJ1-1,TRBD1,14,CASKYWTGPTEAFF,TGTGCCAGCAAATATTGGACAGGGCCGACTGAAGCTTTCTTT
TRBV19,.,TRBJ1-5,.,14,CASSIGGPNQPQHF,TGTGCCAGTAGTATAGGTGGCCCCAATCAGCCCCAGCATTTT
TRBV5-4,few,TRBJ2-1,TRBD2,15,CASSLEASGFDEQFF,TGTGCCAGCAGCTTGGAGGCTAGCGGGTTCGATGAGCAGTTCTTC
TRBV28,.,TRBJ2-3,.,16,CASSLGRRVAADTQYF,TGTGCCAGCAGTTTAGGACGTAGGGTAGCGGCAGATACGCAGTATTTT
TRBV7-8,.,TRBJ1-1,.,16,CASSVGGSGLNTEAFF,TGTGCCAGCAGCGTCGGGGGGTCGGGCTTGAACACTGAAGCTTTCTTT
TRBV6-1,.,TRBJ2-7,TRBD1,15,CASRPGQGTSYEQYF,TGTGCCAGCAGGCCCGGACAGGGGACCTCCTACGAGCAGTACTTC
TRBV4-1,.,TRBJ2-6,TRBD1,17,CASSQDRGGAGANVLTF,TGCGCCAGCAGCCAAGATAGAGGGGGCGCTGGGGCCAACGTCCTGACTTTC